This T cell receptor beta chain comes out of a study of T cells in Graves' hyperthyroidism and ophthalmopathy. Across the study: Peripheral blood draws took place at initial diagnosis, ahead of any treatment.

In germline, CDR1 is MNHNS, CDR2 SASEGT. The CDR3 loop spans 13 amino acids. V lost 5 bases and J 7 bases, leaving 14 bases between the germline ends. At least ten counts were recorded for this clonotype. Regions amplified from RNA transcripts were the TCR beta CDR3 regions. Primed by the HTBI set, a first-round RT-PCR was run on the TCR CDR3. TCRdb re-called the multiplex PCR reads through MiXCR, storing one row per CDR3 protein. The table includes fewer than 450,000 distinct CDR3 sequences, over 12% detected once. The chain couples TRBV6-1 to TRBJ1-2, with D perhaps TRBD1 (6 bases). Material: blood. The TCR sequence derives from a man aged 45 to 65 with Graves' ophthalmopathy. The CDR3 spells CASSPTQGSGYTF. CDR3 DNA: TGTGCCAGCAGTCCGACACAGGGTTCTGGCTACACCTTC.